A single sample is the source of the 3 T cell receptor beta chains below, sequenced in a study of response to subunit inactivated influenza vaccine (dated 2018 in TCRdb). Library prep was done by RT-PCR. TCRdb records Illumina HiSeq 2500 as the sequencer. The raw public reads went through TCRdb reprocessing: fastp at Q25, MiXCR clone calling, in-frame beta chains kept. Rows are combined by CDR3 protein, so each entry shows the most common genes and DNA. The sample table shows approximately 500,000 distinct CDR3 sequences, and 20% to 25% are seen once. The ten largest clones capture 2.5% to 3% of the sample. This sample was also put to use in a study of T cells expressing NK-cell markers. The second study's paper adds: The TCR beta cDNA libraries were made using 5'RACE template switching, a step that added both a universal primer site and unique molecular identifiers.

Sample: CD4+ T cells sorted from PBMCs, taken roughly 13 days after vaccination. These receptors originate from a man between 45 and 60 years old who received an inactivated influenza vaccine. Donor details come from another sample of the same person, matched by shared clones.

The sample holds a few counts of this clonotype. The CDR3 region is CSAKVGGPGNEQFF. CDR3 DNA sequence: TGCAGTGCTAAGGTGGGGGGGCCCGGTAATGAGCAGTTCTTC. The V gene is TRBV20-1, the J gene TRBJ2-1; D perhaps matches TRBD2 (7 bases). Germline CDR1 and CDR2: DFQATT and SNEGSKA (reference sequence). The V end lost 4 bases, the J end lost 7 bases, and 17 bases lay between the germline ends. The CDR3 length is 14 residues.

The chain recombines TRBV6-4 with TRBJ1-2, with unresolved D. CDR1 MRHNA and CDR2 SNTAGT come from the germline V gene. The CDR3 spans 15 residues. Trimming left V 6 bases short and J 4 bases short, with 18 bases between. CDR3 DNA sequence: TGTGCCAGCAGAAAAGGACCCCAGAACTCCTATGGCTACACCTTC. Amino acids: CASRKGPQNSYGYTF.

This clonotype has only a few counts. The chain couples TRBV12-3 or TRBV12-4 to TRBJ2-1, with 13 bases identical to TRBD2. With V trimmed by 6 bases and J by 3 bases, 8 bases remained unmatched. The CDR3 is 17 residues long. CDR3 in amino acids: CASSPRTSGSSYNEQFF. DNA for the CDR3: TGTGCCAGCAGCCCCCGGACTAGCGGGAGTAGCTACAATGAGCAGTTCTTC.